The 25 T cell receptor beta chains reported below all come from one sample, sequenced in a study of graft-versus-host responses after intestinal transplantation. Method: immunoSEQ multiplex PCR; TCRdb's copy keeps in-frame clones and lacks some. This table has approximately 120,000 clones, roughly 92% appearing once. No antigen is known for these receptors. The source was unstimulated CD4+ T cells sorted from spleen or lymph node cells, collected before intestinal transplant. These receptors originate from a human donor who received an intestinal transplant.

This clone was observed once. The chain's CDR3 is CASSQPGGASYNEQFF. CDR3 DNA: TGCGCCAGCAGCCAACCAGGGGGAGCGTCCTACAATGAGCAGTTCTTC. The chain links TRBV4-1 to TRBJ2-1; 7 nucleotides line up with TRBD1. Looked up from germline, CDR1 is MGHRA and CDR2 is YSYEKL. The trim removed 2 bases at V and 1 base at J, leaving 5 bases unmatched. The CDR3 totals 16 residues.

This rearrangement joins TRBV7-9 to TRBJ2-1; 8 nucleotides align to TRBD2. The ends lost 6 bases at V and 1 base at J; junction bases unmatched: 2. CDR3 length equals 14 residues. Germline values: CDR1 SEHNR, CDR2 FQNEAQ (reference sequence). The CDR3 DNA reads TGTGCCAGCAGGACTAGCGCTTCCTACAATGAGCAGTTCTTC. Its translation: CASRTSASYNEQFF.

The CDR3, as DNA: TGTGCCAGCAGCCGGAACTATGGAGAGACCCAGTACTTC. Amino acid sequence: CASSRNYGETQYF. The genes are TRBV14 and TRBJ2-5, with no clear D. The ends were cut back, 4 bases at V and 4 bases at J, with 10 bases in the middle. This CDR3 has 13 residues. The germline gives CDR1 SGHDN, CDR2 FVKESK.

The rearrangement links TRBV25-1 to TRBJ1-5; the D is unclear. In germline, CDR1 is MGHDK, CDR2 SYGVNS. V lost 1 base to trimming and J lost 4 bases, with 11 bases between them. The CDR3 has 15 residues. The DNA of the CDR3 is TGTGCCAGCAGTGAATCGGTGCCCCGGAATCAGCCCCAGCATTTT. Translation gives CASSESVPRNQPQHF.

The V and J genes are TRBV30 and TRBJ1-2, with TRBD1 as a possible D gene (5 bases). Between the trimmed V and J ends, which lost 3 bases and 1 base, there was a span of 12 bases. Germline-derived CDR1 and CDR2 are GTSNPN and SVGIG (reference sequence). The CDR3 consists of 14 residues. The CDR3 DNA is TGTGCCTGGAGGAGAGGGGTTAGTAACTATGGCTACACCTTC. Translation: CAWRRGVSNYGYTF. Together with reference TRBV30 and TRBJ1-2, the CDR3 gives the full variable domain: SQTIHQWPATLVQPVGSPLSLECTVEGTSNPNLYWYRQAAGRGLQLLFYSVGIGQISSEVPQNLSASRPQDRQFILSSKKLLLSDSGFYLCAWRRGVSNYGYTFGSGTRLTVV.

The rearrangement uses TRBV10-1 and TRBJ1-1; D perhaps matches TRBD1 (6 bases). Deletions cut 8 bases from V and 4 bases from J, with 17 bases between. The CDR3 is made up of 14 amino acids. The V gene's germline CDR1 is WNHNN and CDR2 SYGVQD (reference sequence). The CDR3 here is CASGSTGSGTEAFF. DNA for the CDR3: TGCGCCAGCGGATCTACAGGGTCGGGCACTGAAGCTTTCTTT.

In its sample, this clone was seen once. V gene TRBV6-5 combines with J gene TRBJ2-1; D uncertain. CDR1 and CDR2 from the germline V gene are MNHEY and SVGAGI. This CDR3 has 14 residues. Trimming removed 0 bases from V and 7 bases from J, with 10 bases in between. The CDR3 spells CASSYSIGGNEQFF. The CDR3 DNA follows: TGTGCCAGCAGTTACTCGATCGGTGGGAATGAGCAGTTCTTC.

This rearrangement joins TRBV30 to TRBJ2-3, with D unresolved. The germline CDR1 and CDR2 sequences are GTSNPN and SVGIG (reference sequence). This CDR3 spans 11 amino acids. V shed 3 bases and J shed 4 bases, with 5 bases lying between them. CDR3 sequence: CAWRSADTQYF. The DNA for the CDR3 is TGTGCCTGGAGAAGTGCAGATACGCAGTATTTT.

This clone came up once. The rearrangement links TRBV25-1 to TRBJ1-1; 10 bases are shared with TRBD1. Germline-derived CDR1 and CDR2 are MGHDK and SYGVNS. Trimming removed 1 base from V and 6 bases from J; junction bases left unmatched: 2. The CDR3 contains 14 residues. The CDR3 nucleotides read TGTGCCAGCAGTGAATTAGGGACAGGGGCTGAAGCTTTCTTT. This codes for CASSELGTGAEAFF. The complete variable domain, with remaining parts taken from reference TRBV25-1 and TRBJ1-1, reads EADIYQTPRYLVIGTGKKITLECSQTMGHDKMYWYQQDPGMELHLIHYSYGVNSTEKGDLSSESTVSRIRTEHFPLTLESARPSHTSQYLCASSELGTGAEAFFGQGTRLTVV.

The chain combines TRBV11-2 with TRBJ1-6; 7 positions agree with TRBD1. The germline CDR1 and CDR2 sequences are SGHAT and FQNNGV. This CDR3 is 17 amino acids long. V shed 2 bases and J 7 bases; nucleotides not matched to a gene: 11. CDR3 sequence (DNA): TGTGCCAGCAGCTTATCAGACCCACAGGGGACGAATTCACCCCTCCACTTT. As protein: CASSLSDPQGTNSPLHF.

The chain combines TRBV11-2 with TRBJ2-5; TRBD1 matches 11 bases. V dropped 8 bases and J dropped 2; count of bases not matched to a gene: 10. CDR1 SGHAT and CDR2 FQNNGV come from the germline V gene. The CDR3 is made up of 16 amino acids. CDR3 nucleotides: TGTGCCAGCGGGGGAGGGGACAGGGGGGTTCAAGAGACCCAGTACTTC. It encodes CASGGGDRGVQETQYF.

The genes are TRBV5-6 and TRBJ1-2, with D uncertain. V lost 4 bases, J lost 5 bases, and 24 bases lay in between. CDR3 length equals 17 residues. Germline assignment: CDR1 SGHDT and CDR2 YYEEEE. The CDR3, as DNA: TGTGCCAGCAGCCCAACCCACCTTTTCACGGAAAGGTATGGCTACACCTTC. The encoded protein is CASSPTHLFTERYGYTF.

The chain has TRBV5-1 and TRBJ1-1; TRBD1 agrees at 10 bases. Germline V gives CDR1 SGHRS, CDR2 YFSETQ. The junction had 10 bases not matched to a gene; V was cut back by 5 bases and J by 6 bases. There are 15 residues in the CDR3. CDR3 bases: TGCGCCAGCAGGTCGACAGGGGGCGGGTGGGCTGAAGCTTTCTTT. It encodes CASRSTGGGWAEAFF.

V is TRBV19 and J is TRBJ2-2; no firm D call. This CDR3 has 16 amino acids. Germline loops: CDR1 LNHDA, CDR2 SQIVND (reference sequence). Deletions cut 6 bases from V and 4 bases from J, with 18 bases between. The CDR3 region is CASSPPGRLATGELFF. CDR3 bases: TGTGCCAGTAGCCCACCGGGCAGGTTGGCCACCGGGGAGCTGTTTTTT.

This chain uses TRBV11-2 with TRBJ2-5; 7 bases are shared with TRBD1. The junction had 10 bases not matched to a gene; V was cut back by 4 bases and J by 5 bases. This CDR3 region has 15 residues. Germline V gene sequence: CDR1 SGHAT, CDR2 FQNNGV. The CDR3 loop reads CASSYYRGYLETQYF. CDR3 nucleotide sequence: TGTGCCAGCAGCTACTACAGGGGCTATTTGGAGACCCAGTACTTC.

The chain has TRBV21-1 and TRBJ2-2; the table names TRBD2, a call not compared with the DNA. TRBV21-1 counts as a pseudogene. There are 14 residues in the CDR3. The CDR3 DNA reads TGTGCCAGCAGCAAAGGCAGGAGGACCGGGGAGCTGTTTTTT. Residues: CASSKGRRTGELFF.

The chain employs TRBV30 and TRBJ2-7; TRBD2 is a possible D gene (6 bases). In germline, CDR1 is GTSNPN, CDR2 SVGIG (reference sequence). Trimming removed 2 bases from V and 6 bases from J, with 8 bases in between. The CDR3 contains 11 residues. The CDR3 reads CAWSMTSEQYF. The CDR3 nucleotides read TGTGCCTGGAGTATGACTAGCGAGCAGTACTTC.

V gene TRBV5-4 combines with J gene TRBJ2-5, with 11 bases identical to TRBD2. This CDR3 comprises 17 residues. The germline CDR1 and CDR2 sequences are SGHNT and YYREEE (reference sequence). Trimming cost V 0 bases and J 2 bases; bases outside gene matches: 6. CDR3 sequence reads: CASSLGLAGGFQETQYF. The CDR3 bases are TGTGCCAGCAGCTTGGGGCTAGCGGGGGGCTTTCAAGAGACCCAGTACTTC.

This sequence joins TRBV15 and TRBJ1-3; D possibly corresponds to TRBD1 (6 bases). V was shortened by 0 bases and J by 0 bases, with 15 bases between the two germline ends. Germline assignment: CDR1 LNHNV and CDR2 YYDKDF (reference sequence). This CDR3 spans 18 amino acids. CDR3: CATSRDLGGALSGNTIYF. DNA of the CDR3: TGTGCCACCAGCAGAGATCTGGGGGGGGCTCTCTCTGGAAACACCATATATTTT. Full variable domain (remainder filled in from reference TRBV15 and TRBJ1-3): DAMVIQNPRYQVTQFGKPVTLSCSQTLNHNVMYWYQQKSSQAPKLLFHYYDKDFNNEADTPDNFQSRRPNTSFCFLDIRSPGLGDTAMYLCATSRDLGGALSGNTIYFGEGSWLTVV.

The V call is TRBV28, the J call TRBJ2-5, with D possibly TRBD1 on 5 matching bases. V lost 2 bases to trimming and J lost 8 bases, with 9 bases between them. The CDR3 totals 12 residues. The germline V gene encodes CDR1 MDHEN and CDR2 SYDVKM. The CDR3 bases are TGTGCCAGCAGTTTACCTAGGGGAACCCAGTACTTC. Translating it yields CASSLPRGTQYF. The full variable domain, with the rest looked up from reference TRBV28 and TRBJ2-5, is DVKVTQSSRYLVKRTGEKVFLECVQDMDHENMFWYRQDPGLGLRLIYFSYDVKMKEKGDIPEGYSVSREKKERFSLILESASTNQTSMYLCASSLPRGTQYFGPGTRLLVL.

The rearrangement uses TRBV7-6 and TRBJ2-1; either TRBD1 or TRBD2 may fit D (5 bases each). Germline V gene lookup returns CDR1 SGHVS and CDR2 FNYEAQ. The length of the CDR3 is 13 residues. V was trimmed by 0 bases and J by 8 bases, leaving 8 bases between them. CDR3 loop: CASSLARGDEQFF. CDR3 bases: TGTGCCAGCAGCTTAGCTCGGGGCGATGAGCAGTTCTTC. Combining the CDR3 with reference TRBV7-6 and TRBJ2-1 gives the whole variable domain GAGVSQSPRYKVTKRGQDVALRCDPISGHVSLYWYRQALGQGPEFLTYFNYEAQQDKSGLPNDRFSAERPEGSISTLTIQRTEQRDSAMYRCASSLARGDEQFFGPGTRLTVL.

This clone appeared a single time. The CDR3 DNA follows: TGCGCCAGCAGTAGGGACAGGGGGAATCAGCCCCAGCATTTT. Amino acid sequence: CASSRDRGNQPQHF. The chain links TRBV10-2 to TRBJ1-5; 11 bases map to TRBD1. After removal of 5 bases from V and 4 bases from J, the junction contained 1 base not matched to a gene. From germline, CDR1 is WSHSY and CDR2 SAAADI. The CDR3 spans 14 residues.

This clone is a singleton in its sample. The CDR3 spells CASSSYSSGAFF. The CDR3 nucleotides read TGTGCCAGCAGTTCCTACAGCTCAGGGGCTTTCTTT. The gene calls are TRBV6-5 and TRBJ1-1, with a weak D call TRBD1 (5 bases). Germline loops: CDR1 MNHEY, CDR2 SVGAGI. This CDR3 contains 12 residues. The V end lost 4 bases, the J end lost 11 bases, and 14 bases lay between the germline ends.

The genes are TRBV14 and TRBJ1-3; TRBD1 agrees at 10 bases. Germline V gives CDR1 SGHDN, CDR2 FVKESK. J was trimmed by 4 bases and V by 4 bases; bases with no gene match: 4. This CDR3 contains 15 residues. CDR3 residues: CASSPTGGYGNTIYF. CDR3 DNA sequence: TGTGCCAGCAGCCCGACAGGGGGCTACGGAAACACCATATATTTT.

The gene calls are TRBV10-1 and TRBJ2-7; a weak D match, TRBD2 (6 bases). CDR3 length: 15 amino acids. V lost 5 bases and J lost 3, with 17 bases in between. Germline V gene lookup returns CDR1 WNHNN and CDR2 SYGVQD (reference sequence). CDR3 sequence (DNA): TGCGCCAGCAGTTGGGACTCTCCGGTCTACTACGAGCAGTACTTC. It codes for CASSWDSPVYYEQYF.